What follows are 11 T cell receptor beta chains derived from one specimen sequenced in a study of HIV-infected patients and healthy controls. Follow-up blood was drawn about 14 weeks, roughly three months, after antiretroviral therapy began. Whole blood was used without fractionation, so all unsorted peripheral T cells were included. cDNA was made from 500 ng RNA using alpha and beta constant primers. Each of the alpha and beta chains got its own library through chain-specific third strand synthesis with indices. TCRdb recomputed calls from the 5' RACE reads with MiXCR, one row per CDR3 protein. The table shows 5,000 to 6,500 distinct CDR3 sequences, with 20% to 25% occurring only once. The sequenced sample was blood, obtained during antiretroviral therapy. The receptors shown here come from an adult with HIV infection.

Worth noting for this clonotype: The junction and the germline gene differ at one end; a read error may be behind it. The chain combines TRBV6-1 with TRBJ1-5; no clear D. CDR3 length equals 12 residues. Germline loops: CDR1 MNHNS, CDR2 SASEGT. Here the CDR3 DNA reads TGTGACAGCGAGGGAAGCAATCAGCACCAGCATTTT. Its translation: CDSEGSNQHQHF.

By its share, this clonotype is medium-sized. The chain is built from TRBV5-1 and TRBJ2-3; D call uncertain. Between the trimmed V and J ends, which lost 0 bases and 2 bases, there was a span of 10 bases. The CDR3 has 15 residues. The germline V gene has CDR1 SGHRS and CDR2 YFSETQ. The CDR3 DNA reads as TGCGCCAGCAGCTTGGCCACCTACTTCACAGATACGCAGTATTTT. Translation: CASSLATYFTDTQYF.

This clonotype is termed medium-sized. The chain recombines TRBV20-1 with TRBJ1-3; D call uncertain. V was trimmed by 0 bases and J by 2 bases, leaving 11 bases between them. Per the germline V gene, CDR1 is DFQATT and CDR2 is SNEGSKA (reference sequence). This CDR3 region has 15 residues. In nucleotides, the CDR3 is TGCAGTGCTAGAGACGATGAAAAGGCTGGAAACACCATATATTTT. It is translated as CSARDDEKAGNTIYF.

In this sample, this clonotype is medium-sized. The V call is TRBV24-1, the J call TRBJ1-1; 8 nucleotides match TRBD1. This CDR3 contains 12 residues. V lost 12 bases to trimming and J lost 5 bases; unmatched junction nucleotides: 7. Germline CDR1 reads KGHDR; CDR2 reads SFDVKD. CDR3 sequence (DNA): TGTGCCGCTTCAGGGGGCAAAACTGAAGCTTTCTTT. Amino acids: CAASGGKTEAFF.

To note about this clonotype: A much larger clone lies a single base off, so this may be a read error. The chain has TRBV29-1 and TRBJ2-7, with D tentatively TRBD1 (5 bases). The V and J ends lost 6 bases and 3 bases respectively, with 15 bases between them. The germline V gene has CDR1 SQVTM and CDR2 ANQGSEA. The CDR3 runs to 13 residues. The CDR3 loop reads CSVYVGRDYEQYF. In nucleotides, the CDR3 is TGCAGCGTGTATGTCGGCAGGGACTACGAGCAGTACTTC.

The chain joins TRBV28 to TRBJ1-1; no clear D gene. V lost 6 bases to trimming and J lost 3 bases, with 8 bases between them. This CDR3 is built from 12 residues. Germline V gives CDR1 MDHEN, CDR2 SYDVKM. The chain's CDR3 is CASSVDDTEAFF. In nucleotides, the CDR3 is TGTGCCAGCAGCGTCGACGACACTGAAGCTTTCTTT.

The sample holds many counts of this clonotype. The chain employs TRBV6-5 and TRBJ2-7, with D possibly matching TRBD2 (5 bases). Germline assignment: CDR1 MNHEY and CDR2 SVGAGI. Trimming cost V 0 bases and J 3 bases, with 9 bases left between them. This CDR3 is 14 amino acids long. The DNA of the CDR3 is TGTGCCAGCAGTTACTCTCGTGGGAGCTACGAGCAGTACTTC. This codes for CASSYSRGSYEQYF.

This clonotype has ten or more counts. The rearrangement uses TRBV7-9 and TRBJ2-5, with D hard to call. Looked up from germline, CDR1 is SEHNR and CDR2 is FQNEAQ (reference sequence). V was pared by 5 bases and J by 2 bases, with 9 bases between. This CDR3 region has 13 residues. CDR3 in DNA: TGTGCCAGCAGCCCTAGGGCTCAAGAGACCCAGTACTTC. Translating gives CASSPRAQETQYF.

By sample share, this clonotype is medium-sized. CDR3 DNA sequence: TGTGCCAGCAGCGTAGGAGGGGGTCCAGATACGCAGTATTTT. Protein: CASSVGGGPDTQYF. This sequence joins TRBV9 and TRBJ2-3, with TRBD1 as a possible D gene (6 bases). V dropped 0 bases and J dropped 4 bases, with 9 bases sitting between them. The CDR3 consists of 14 residues. CDR1 is SGDLS, CDR2 YYNGEE, per germline.

Of note for this clonotype: One base away lies a much larger clone, so this may be a sequencing read error. The genes are TRBV13 and TRBJ1-1; D not certain. V was clipped by 4 bases and J by 6 bases, with 15 bases between them. Germline V gene data show CDR1 as PRHDT and CDR2 as FYEKMQ (reference sequence). The CDR3 has 14 amino acids. This chain's CDR3 is CASSYGRGRPEAFF. CDR3 bases: TGTGCCAGCAGCTACGGGAGAGGGAGGCCTGAAGCTTTCTTT.

This clonotype was detected many times. V and J are TRBV7-2 and TRBJ2-3; 10 positions agree with TRBD1. The CDR3 covers 15 residues. The V gene's germline CDR1 is SGHTA and CDR2 FQGNSA. Trimming took 2 bases from V and 6 from J; bases not matched to a gene: 5. The CDR3 DNA reads as TGTGCCAGCAGCTTACGGACAGGGGGAGTGGATACGCAGTATTTT. Protein sequence: CASSLRTGGVDTQYF. The full variable domain, its missing parts supplied by reference TRBV7-2 and TRBJ2-3, is GAGVSQSPSNKVTEKGKDVELRCDPISGHTALYWYRQSLGQGLEFLIYFQGNSAPDKSGLPSDRFSAERTGGSVSTLTIQRTQQEDSAVYLCASSLRTGGVDTQYFGPGTRLTVL.